This T cell receptor delta chain was captured in a study of gamma-delta chains in newborns, infants, children. TCRdb repeated clone calling on the reads with CATT. The data show roughly 5,000 delta-chain clones, approximately 3.5% seen once. Trimming took 0 bases from V and 7 from J; bases not matched to a gene: 4. The CDR3 covers 14 residues. Germline V gene data show CDR1 as GEAIGNYY and CDR2 as EKD. Within the sample, this clone is large. This specimen includes other DNA sequences encoding the same CDR3. The chain joins TRDV2 to TRDJ2; 7 nucleotides line up with TRDD3. The clonotype was recovered from a child who was a newborn, infant or young child, either healthy, febrile or measles-vaccinated (not recorded which). The sequenced sample was blood. The CDR3 DNA reads TGTGCCTGTGACACCGTCGGGATACAAGCACAACTCTTCTTT. Translating gives CACDTVGIQAQLFF.